This TCR beta chain was recovered during a study of shared clonotypes between healthy human individuals. Study-wide findings and caveats: Compared with memory subsets, naive subsets generally had larger estimated richness.

The CDR3 spans 15 residues. Unmatched junction bases numbered 10, after V lost 5 bases and J lost 3 bases. Germline V gives CDR1 SGHNT, CDR2 YENEEA. The data were produced by immunoSEQ multiplex PCR, yet TCRdb's version contains in-frame clones alone and is incomplete. The repertoire holds approximately 2,300,000 clones, with around 90% as singletons. To note about this clone: Its antigen is unknown.

The TCR was taken from a man aged 18 to 30 in good health. Some clones in this sample may be carry-over from other donors' samples. The chain combines TRBV11-3 with TRBJ2-7; 7 bases agree with TRBD1. Input material: naive CD4+ T cells from PBMCs. The subset here: CD45RA+ positively selected. The CDR3: CASSAGQGEDYEQYF. The CDR3 DNA sequence: TGTGCCAGCAGCGCCGGGCAGGGGGAAGACTACGAGCAGTACTTC.